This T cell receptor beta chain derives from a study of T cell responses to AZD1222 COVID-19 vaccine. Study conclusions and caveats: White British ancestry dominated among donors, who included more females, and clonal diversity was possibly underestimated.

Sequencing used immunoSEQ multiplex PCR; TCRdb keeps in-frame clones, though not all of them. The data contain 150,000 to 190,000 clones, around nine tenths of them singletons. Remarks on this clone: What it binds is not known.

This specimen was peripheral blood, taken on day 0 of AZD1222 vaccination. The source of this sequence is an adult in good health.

In DNA form, the CDR3 reads TGTGCCAGCAGCTTAGGAGGGTGGTTTGGAGAAACCGTCACTGAAGCTTTCTTT. Translated: CASSLGGWFGETVTEAFF. This rearrangement joins TRBV7-2 to TRBJ1-1; no reliable D call. The CDR3 runs 18 residues. Looked up from germline, CDR1 is SGHTA and CDR2 is FQGNSA. Trimming removed 1 base at V and 4 bases at J, with 22 bases between. Looking up the rest from reference TRBV7-2 and TRBJ1-1 gives the full variable domain: GAGVSQSPSNKVTEKGKDVELRCDPISGHTALYWYRQSLGQGLEFLIYFQGNSAPDKSGLPSDRFSAERTGGSVSTLTIQRTQQEDSAVYLCASSLGGWFGETVTEAFFGQGTRLTVV.